This T cell receptor (beta chain) was retrieved from a study of blood T cell repertoires in COVID-19. Looking at the study overall: The United States, Italy and Spain provided the acute and convalescent COVID-19 samples. Sources were T cells, B-cell-depleted T cells, or PBMCs; the material itself was cDNA or gDNA.

V gave up 7 bases and J gave up 8 bases, with 18 bases separating them. Germline V CDR1 and CDR2: MDHEN, SYDVKM. The length of the CDR3 is 14 residues. In the original analysis: Quantification of nucleated cells was approximated via reference gene primer amplification. Here immunoSEQ multiplex PCR was the method, and the copy in TCRdb shows in-frame clones only, minus some. V, J and clone size are taken as reported in that table, and D and trimming were inferred from the DNA itself. Among about 400,000 clones listed, just over 85% were seen once. This TCR came from a woman in her 30s with active or convalescent COVID-19. This chain uses TRBV28 with TRBJ1-5, with D unclear. Sequencing was performed on peripheral blood. The DNA for the CDR3 is TGTGCCAGCACCTCGGTCCAGGCAGAGAAGCCCCAGCATTTT. This encodes CASTSVQAEKPQHF.